These 24 T cell receptor beta chains came from one sample sequenced in a study of T-cell reconstitution after alpha-beta-depleted transplantation in children. Unique molecular identifiers were incorporated into the prepared TCRbeta library. TCRdb recomputed calls from the PCR reads with MiXCR, one row per CDR3 protein. In the table there are under 250,000 distinct CDR3 sequences, 20% to 30% of which are singletons. The specimen comprised PBMCs, mostly from graft donor cells, sampled 360 days after TCRalphabeta/CD19-depleted stem cell transplant. The receptors here all came from a female patient between 2 and 15 years old who had a stem cell transplant for congenital amegakaryocytic thrombocytopenia, so the T cells may come from the graft donor.

This clonotype was seen more than once but under ten times. This chain connects TRBV12-3 or TRBV12-4 to TRBJ2-1; D possibly corresponds to TRBD2 (6 bases). V was pared by 8 bases and J by 14 bases, with 16 bases between. The CDR3 extends over 11 amino acids. This CDR3 reads CASGLGGEEFF. CDR3 DNA sequence: TGTGCCAGCGGCTTAGGCGGGGAGGAGTTCTTC.

Only a few counts were recorded for this clonotype. V usage is TRBV20-1 and J usage is TRBJ2-2; 11 bases align to TRBD2. V shed 6 bases, J shed 0 bases, and the junction held 3 bases outside the gene matches. CDR1 is DFQATT, CDR2 SNEGSKA, per germline (reference sequence). The CDR3 has 15 residues. The CDR3 sequence: CSAPLAGANTGELFF. The CDR3 DNA follows: TGCAGTGCCCCACTAGCGGGGGCGAACACCGGGGAGCTGTTTTTT.

The chain links TRBV27 to TRBJ2-7; no firm D call. From germline, CDR1 is MNHEY and CDR2 SMNVEV (reference sequence). Trimming removed 7 bases from V and 0 bases from J, with 10 bases in between. The CDR3 is 13 amino acids. In DNA form, the CDR3 reads TGTGCCAGCAAGGTGTTAAGCTCCTACGAGCAGTACTTC. This encodes CASKVLSSYEQYF.

This clonotype occurred once. J is TRBJ2-1 and V is TRBV27, with 12 bases aligning to TRBD1. The V and J ends lost 2 bases and 8 bases, in that order; junction bases with no gene match: 10. The CDR3 sequence is 17 residues long. The germline CDR1 and CDR2 sequences are MNHEY and SMNVEV (reference sequence). CDR3 DNA: TGTGCCAGCAGTTTAACAAGGCGGGACAGGGGGCTCGATGAGCAGTTCTTC. Protein product: CASSLTRRDRGLDEQFF.

Comments on this clonotype: This may be a read error: a much more frequent sequence differs by one nucleotide. CDR3 residues: CSVDSSGMARNTEAFF. CDR3 in DNA: TGCAGCGTTGATAGTTCAGGTATGGCACGGAACACTGAAGCTTTCTTT. The chain is built from TRBV29-1 and TRBJ1-1; D is unclear. The germline V gene has CDR1 SQVTM and CDR2 ANQGSEA. The V end was cut by 3 bases, the J end by 1 base, with 18 bases between. The CDR3 has 16 residues.

This clonotype was seen repeatedly, ten times or more. V is TRBV4-3 and J is TRBJ2-3; maybe TRBD1 (6 bases). CDR1 and CDR2 from the germline V gene are LGHNA and YSLEER. Trimming removed 1 base at V and 4 bases at J, with 27 bases between. This CDR3 is 20 amino acids long. The CDR3 here is CASSQGFGVTGNPLSDTQYF. The CDR3 nucleotides are TGCGCCAGCAGCCAAGGTTTTGGGGTTACAGGGAATCCCCTCTCAGATACGCAGTATTTT.

The rearrangement uses TRBV5-1 and TRBJ2-3; 8 nucleotides match TRBD2. There are 21 residues in the CDR3. The V gene end was trimmed by 4 bases and the J gene end by 1 base; junction bases not matched to a gene: 23. Germline CDR1 SGHRS, CDR2 YFSETQ. The CDR3 coding sequence is TGCGCCAGCAGCCCTAACACTCCGGGACTAGTGGGACCGACTGGCACAGATACGCAGTATTTT. The encoded protein is CASSPNTPGLVGPTGTDTQYF.

This clonotype was recorded a few times. The rearrangement links TRBV23-1 to TRBJ2-1, with TRBD1 matching over 9 bases. TRBV23-1 is treated as an ORF (open reading frame) with a function not yet certain. CDR3 length: 15 amino acids. V lost 2 bases to trimming and J lost 14 bases; unmatched junction nucleotides: 13. In DNA, the CDR3 is TGCGCCAGCAGTCAACCCGGACAGGGGATGGGGTACAAGTTCTTC. This gives the protein CASSQPGQGMGYKFF.

This clonotype was observed a few times. The rearrangement joins TRBV12-3 or TRBV12-4 to TRBJ2-5; 10 bases align to TRBD1. The CDR3 runs 16 residues. V shed 3 bases, J shed 5 bases, and the junction held 9 bases outside the gene matches. The CDR3 sequence is CASSFPAGQGPETQYF. The CDR3 DNA reads TGTGCCAGCAGTTTTCCCGCGGGACAGGGGCCGGAGACCCAGTACTTC.

About this clonotype itself: One junction end disagrees with the germline gene, perhaps due to a read error. The gene calls are TRBV29-1 and TRBJ1-1; D possibly corresponds to TRBD1 (6 bases). The CDR3 runs to 13 residues. Per germline, CDR1 SQVTM and CDR2 ANQGSEA. CDR3 protein: CSVEDYRVMEALF. CDR3 DNA: TGCAGCGTTGAAGACTACAGGGTTATGGAAGCTCTCTTT.

This CDR3 reads CASSLSPIQPQHF. The CDR3 DNA reads as TGTGCCAGCAGTTTATCCCCCATTCAGCCCCAGCATTTT. V usage is TRBV28 and J usage is TRBJ1-5; the D is unclear. This CDR3 has 13 amino acids. Trimming stripped 1 base from V and 6 bases from J, with 7 bases between. Germline V lookup: CDR1 MDHEN, CDR2 SYDVKM.

This clonotype was seen many times. This chain links TRBV4-2 with TRBJ2-3; D gene unclear. The CDR3 has 15 amino acids. The V and J ends lost 4 bases and 1 base respectively, with 12 bases between them. Germline values: CDR1 LGHNA, CDR2 YNFKEQ. Here the CDR3 DNA reads TGTGCCAGCAGCCTCACGTTTGGGGGCACAGATACGCAGTATTTT. Its translation is CASSLTFGGTDTQYF.

The V gene is TRBV7-9, the J gene TRBJ2-1, with 12 bases aligning to TRBD2. The junction had 3 bases not matched to a gene; V was cut back by 3 bases and J by 6 bases. Germline V gene data show CDR1 as SEHNR and CDR2 as FQNEAQ (reference sequence). There are 15 residues in the CDR3. The CDR3 spells CASSFPGLAGNEQFF. In nucleotides, the CDR3 is TGTGCCAGCAGCTTCCCGGGACTAGCGGGCAATGAGCAGTTCTTC.

This clonotype was detected a few times. The chain combines TRBV10-3 with TRBJ2-3, with D perhaps matching TRBD1 or TRBD2 (5 bases each). V was cut by 4 bases and J by 2 bases, with 16 bases left in between. CDR1 and CDR2 (germline): ENHRY, SYGVKD. This CDR3 spans 16 amino acids. For the CDR3, the DNA is TGTGCCATCAGTGGTCAGGGACCTTCGTTCACAGATACGCAGTATTTT. It translates to CAISGQGPSFTDTQYF.

The gene calls are TRBV20-1 and TRBJ2-3; TRBD2 aligns across 9 bases. J was trimmed by 1 base and V by 5 bases; bases with no gene match: 4. Germline lookup yields CDR1 DFQATT and CDR2 SNEGSKA (reference sequence). The CDR3 totals 14 residues. The CDR3 reads CSAESGGRTDTQYF. The CDR3 DNA reads TGCAGTGCTGAAAGCGGGGGGCGCACAGATACGCAGTATTTT.

The V call is TRBV4-1, the J call TRBJ2-5, with TRBD1 identical over 10 bases. V shed 1 base, J shed 5 bases, and the junction held 4 bases outside the gene matches. Germline CDR1 MGHRA, CDR2 YSYEKL. The CDR3 is made up of 15 amino acids. CDR3 in amino acids: CASSQVGQGRETQYF. CDR3 in DNA: TGCGCCAGCAGCCAAGTGGGACAGGGGCGTGAGACCCAGTACTTC.

The rearrangement links TRBV6-1 to TRBJ2-1; D perhaps matches TRBD1 (7 bases). V was clipped by 5 bases and J by 3 bases, with 14 bases between them. CDR3 size: 15 residues. The V gene's germline CDR1 is MNHNS and CDR2 SASEGT. The CDR3 is CASSPHRGGYNEQFF. The CDR3 DNA reads TGTGCCAGCAGTCCGCACAGGGGAGGCTACAATGAGCAGTTCTTC.

The rearrangement joins TRBV20-1 to TRBJ2-7, with 9 positions matching TRBD1. The germline CDR1 and CDR2 sequences are DFQATT and SNEGSKA (reference sequence). This CDR3 region has 13 residues. V was pared by 6 bases and J by 6 bases, with 9 bases of the junction left unmatched. The CDR3 region has the DNA TGCAGTGCGCGCCGGACAGGGGTAGGCGAGCAGTACTTC. Encoded protein: CSARRTGVGEQYF.

This chain connects TRBV5-1 to TRBJ2-5, with TRBD2 matching over 12 bases. There are 15 residues in the CDR3. Trimming cost V 6 bases and J 1 base; bases outside gene matches: 4. Germline V CDR1 and CDR2: SGHRS, YFSETQ. CDR3 sequence reads: CASNGLAGSQETQYF. In DNA form, the CDR3 reads TGCGCCAGCAACGGACTAGCGGGGTCCCAAGAGACCCAGTACTTC. Complete variable domain (other parts from reference TRBV5-1 and TRBJ2-5): KAGVTQTPRYLIKTRGQQVTLSCSPISGHRSVSWYQQTPGQGLQFLFEYFSETQRNKGNFPGRFSGRQFSNSRSEMNVSTLELGDSALYLCASNGLAGSQETQYFGPGTRLLVL.

This clonotype turned up a few times. This chain connects TRBV12-5 to TRBJ2-2, with D unclear. The CDR3 covers 15 residues. Germline V gene data show CDR1 as LGHNT and CDR2 as FRNRAP. The V end was cut by 0 bases, the J end by 1 base, with 6 bases between. The CDR3 bases are TGTGCTAGTGGTTTGGTCACCTTGAACACCGGGGAGCTGTTTTTT. Its protein is CASGLVTLNTGELFF.

The sample holds one count of this clonotype. The chain recombines TRBV20-1 with TRBJ2-4; weak D call: TRBD2 (5 bases). V was cut by 5 bases and J by 1 base, with 15 bases left in between. This CDR3 comprises 15 residues. CDR1 DFQATT and CDR2 SNEGSKA come from the germline V gene (reference sequence). CDR3 sequence (DNA): TGCAGTGCTGAGGGCCGGCCGCGGGCCAAAAACATTCAGTACTTC. The encoded protein is CSAEGRPRAKNIQYF.

This sequence joins TRBV5-1 and TRBJ2-7; 8 bases align to TRBD1. V shed 2 bases and J 7 bases; nucleotides not matched to a gene: 8. The length of the CDR3 is 14 residues. CDR1 is SGHRS, CDR2 YFSETQ, per germline. DNA of the CDR3: TGCGCCAGCAGCTTAGGACAGGGAGTGGCGGAGCAGTACTTC. As protein: CASSLGQGVAEQYF.

There are a few counts of this clonotype. The chain has TRBV28 and TRBJ2-7; 13 positions match TRBD2. This CDR3 is built from 17 residues. V trimming: 4 bases; J trimming: 2 bases; junction bases outside the gene matches: 8. The germline V gene encodes CDR1 MDHEN and CDR2 SYDVKM. CDR3 loop: CASSSPGLAGYAYEQYF. CDR3 DNA: TGTGCCAGCAGTTCGCCGGGACTAGCGGGGTACGCCTACGAGCAGTACTTC.

There are a few counts of this clonotype. The chain is built from TRBV20-1 and TRBJ1-1; D might be TRBD1 (6 bases). This CDR3 contains 15 residues. Trimming left V 6 bases short and J 1 base short, with 18 bases between. In germline, CDR1 is DFQATT, CDR2 SNEGSKA (reference sequence). CDR3 sequence: CSASTQGPKNTEAFF. In nucleotides, the CDR3 is TGCAGTGCATCGACTCAGGGGCCGAAGAACACTGAAGCTTTCTTT.